The clone carrying this T cell receptor (beta chain) was seen repeatedly, ten times or more. Its antigen is unidentified. This sample is part of a study of early T cells in non-severe SARS-CoV-2 infection. Looking at the study overall: Unpaired chains resulted from sequencing bulk RNA of unsorted whole blood.

The CDR3 sequence is 12 residues long. Deletions cut 3 bases from V and 4 bases from J, with 6 bases between. From germline, CDR1 is SGHAT and CDR2 FQDESV (reference sequence). Each cDNA molecule carried a unique molecular identifier. TCRdb recomputed calls from the 5' RACE reads with MiXCR, one row per CDR3 protein. Altogether 85,000 to 90,000 distinct CDR3 sequences are present, about 15% being singletons, with the ten largest covering 0.45% to 0.75%. General observations from the study: VDJdb matches were skewed toward anti-spike CD8 T cell responses.

The specimen sequenced was whole blood. This clonotype was sampled from an adult who was a healthcare worker with PCR-confirmed SARS-CoV-2 infection or an uninfected control (not recorded which). J is TRBJ2-5 and V is TRBV11-1, with D hard to call. CDR3 loop: CASSFVRETQYF. DNA of the CDR3: TGTGCCAGCAGCTTTGTTCGAGAGACCCAGTACTTC.